This T cell receptor beta chain was retrieved from a study of shared clonotypes between healthy human individuals. Study results and limitations: Represented diversity (both genetic and exposure-history) was limited by the small number of donors. Although depth was large, rarefaction showed that sequencing of the sorted subsets was incomplete.

The CDR3 extends over 14 amino acids. The germline CDR1 and CDR2 sequences are PRHDT and FYEKMQ (reference sequence). With 5 bases removed from V and 3 bases from J, the gap between germline ends came to 10 bases. The authors distributed each subset's genomic DNA evenly over several immunoSEQ plates. Only in-frame clones appear in the TCRdb table, and some are missing; sequencing was by immunoSEQ multiplex PCR. Of approximately 720,000 clones in the sample, about two thirds are singletons; the top ten hold around 2%. This clone was counted once. Its matching antigen is unknown. What was sequenced was memory CD4+ T cells sorted from blood. As for subset: CD45RA-negative fraction. The receptor was isolated from a woman in her 30s in good health. V and J are TRBV13 and TRBJ1-4, with D tentatively TRBD1 (6 bases). CDR3 sequence (DNA): TGTGCCAGCAGCCCTAGGGGGTCTAATGAAAAACTGTTTTTT. Translation gives CASSPRGSNEKLFF. The full variable domain, its missing parts supplied by reference TRBV13 and TRBJ1-4, is AAGVIQSPRHLIKEKRETATLKCYPIPRHDTVYWYQQGPGQDPQFLISFYEKMQSDKGSIPDRFSAQQFSDYHSELNMSSLELGDSALYFCASSPRGSNEKLFFGSGTQLSVL.